This T cell receptor beta chain is drawn from a study of PD-1 blockade in classical Hodgkin lymphoma. Study-level findings and limits: When nivolumab was started under 1 year after ASCT, patients were excluded. TCR diversity rose significantly by C4D1 in CD4+ but not CD8+ cells. Newly diagnosed patients reportedly had lower baseline TCR diversity than healthy donors.

The V gene end was trimmed by 5 bases and the J gene end by 4 bases; junction bases not matched to a gene: 7. The CDR3 consists of 14 residues. CDR1 is SGHRS, CDR2 YFSETQ, per germline. Method: immunoSEQ multiplex PCR; TCRdb's copy keeps in-frame clones and lacks some. The sample shows approximately 6,200 clones, about 89% of them seen only once. Time point noted: cycle 4 day 1 (C4D1), after more than five weeks of nivolumab. Each of the patients experienced relapse following autologous stem cell transplantation, and their brentuximab vedotin exposure differed. CD4+ T cells were purified from thawed PBMCs by magnetic negative selection. The patients, who had relapsed/refractory classical Hodgkin lymphoma, achieved best responses of complete response, partial response or progressive disease. Notes on this clone: What it recognizes is unknown.

Sample: CD4+ T cells from blood, taken before the fourth cycle of nivolumab. V gene TRBV5-1 combines with J gene TRBJ2-5, with TRBD2 matching over 8 bases. This receptor was identified in a human donor with classical Hodgkin lymphoma. The DNA for the CDR3 is TGCGCCAGCAGAACTTCCGGGACTAGAGAGACCCAGTACTTC. Amino acids: CASRTSGTRETQYF.